This entry concerns a single T cell receptor (beta chain). During active infection, Seattle patients enrolled and were then monitored through disease. Assay used: immunoSEQ multiplex PCR; TCRdb lists only in-frame clones, some missing. The data hold hundreds of thousands of clones, with 75% to 85% observed a single time. The CDR3 loop spans 15 amino acids. Germline-derived CDR1 and CDR2 are SGHRS and YFSETQ. V was clipped by 4 bases and J by 1 base; unmatched bases: 3. The data originate from a study of blood T cell repertoires in COVID-19. Sequencing input: peripheral blood. The V call is TRBV5-1, the J call TRBJ2-1; 9 nucleotides align to TRBD1. This sequence was found in a woman aged 25 to 45 with COVID-19, enrolled during active disease. The CDR3 is CASSPGTGSYNEQFF. In DNA form, the CDR3 reads TGCGCCAGCAGCCCGGGGACAGGGTCCTACAATGAGCAGTTCTTC. The variable domain in full, with the rest retrieved from reference TRBV5-1 and TRBJ2-1, is KAGVTQTPRYLIKTRGQQVTLSCSPISGHRSVSWYQQTPGQGLQFLFEYFSETQRNKGNFPGRFSGRQFSNSRSEMNVSTLELGDSALYLCASSPGTGSYNEQFFGPGTRLTVL.